Following are 11 T cell receptor beta chains from one sample sequenced in a study of early T cells in non-severe SARS-CoV-2 infection. TCRdb passed the 5' RACE reads through MiXCR, listing each CDR3 protein once. Counted here are about 80,000 distinct CDR3 sequences, about 5% occurring once; the ten biggest clones make up around 6.6%. The sample consisted of whole blood, taken at baseline. These receptor sequences come from an adult who was a healthcare worker with PCR-confirmed SARS-CoV-2 infection or an uninfected control (not recorded which).

This clonotype appeared many times. The chain has TRBV30 and TRBJ2-3; 8 bases map to TRBD2. With 2 bases clipped from V and 6 bases from J, the junction kept 16 bases outside the gene matches. Per the germline V gene, CDR1 is GTSNPN and CDR2 is SVGIG (reference sequence). The CDR3 covers 17 residues. CDR3 amino acids: CAWSLPLLAVQGDTQYF. The CDR3 nucleotides read TGTGCCTGGAGTCTCCCTCTACTAGCGGTCCAAGGGGATACGCAGTATTTT.

This clonotype has at least ten counts. The chain joins TRBV29-1 to TRBJ1-2, with D maybe TRBD1 (5 bases). The CDR3 is 11 amino acids. V lost 5 bases and J 3 bases, leaving 7 bases between the germline ends. The germline CDR1 and CDR2 sequences are SQVTM and ANQGSEA. CDR3 loop: CSVRGDYGYTF. CDR3 DNA: TGCAGCGTTAGAGGGGACTATGGCTACACCTTC. The variable domain in full, with the rest retrieved from reference TRBV29-1 and TRBJ1-2, is SAVISQKPSRDICQRGTSLTIQCQVDSQVTMMFWYRQQPGQSLTLIATANQGSEATYESGFVIDKFPISRPNLTFSTLTVSNMSPEDSSIYLCSVRGDYGYTFGSGTRLTVV.

The chain couples TRBV12-3 or TRBV12-4 to TRBJ1-1; no clear D. The CDR3 length is 12 residues. Trimming shortened V by 3 bases and J by 6 bases, and 8 bases separated the two germline ends. CDR3 in amino acids: CASSLVRAEAFF. CDR3 DNA: TGTGCCAGCAGTTTGGTTAGGGCTGAAGCTTTCTTT.

This clonotype appeared many times. The rearrangement uses TRBV10-3 and TRBJ2-3; 13 bases map to TRBD2. Looked up from germline, CDR1 is ENHRY and CDR2 is SYGVKD. The CDR3 runs 15 residues. Losses at the gene ends were 2 bases for V and 9 bases for J; bases not matched to a gene: 5. Here the CDR3 DNA reads TGTGCCATCAGTGAGACTAGCGGGAGGGAAGGGACGCAGTATTTT. It yields the protein CAISETSGREGTQYF.

This clonotype was found many times. V is TRBV7-9 and J is TRBJ2-1; D is ambiguous. The CDR3 sequence is 11 residues long. CDR1 and CDR2 (germline): SEHNR, FQNEAQ (reference sequence). Between the trimmed V and J ends, which lost 3 bases and 8 bases, there was a span of 5 bases. Here the CDR3 reads CASSFAHEQFF. The CDR3 DNA is TGTGCCAGCAGCTTCGCGCATGAGCAGTTCTTC.

This clonotype was seen repeatedly, ten times or more. The chain joins TRBV28 to TRBJ2-7, with TRBD2 matching over 15 bases. The CDR3 extends over 17 amino acids. Per germline, CDR1 MDHEN and CDR2 SYDVKM. V lost 4 bases, J lost 3 bases, and 7 bases stayed unmatched. CDR3 in amino acids: CASSSGTSGRIGYEQYF. The CDR3 DNA is TGTGCCAGCAGTTCAGGGACTAGCGGGAGGATTGGCTACGAGCAGTACTTC.

This clonotype was recorded a few times. The chain carries TRBV14 and TRBJ2-7, with 9 bases fitting TRBD1. Germline CDR1 reads SGHDN; CDR2 reads FVKESK. V lost 4 bases, J lost 5 bases, and 6 bases stayed unmatched. This CDR3 has 14 amino acids. The DNA of the CDR3 is TGTGCCAGCAGCCCGGGACAGGGACCCGACGAGCAGTACTTC. It translates to CASSPGQGPDEQYF. The entire variable domain, with the rest obtained from reference TRBV14 and TRBJ2-7, is as follows: EAGVTQFPSHSVIEKGQTVTLRCDPISGHDNLYWYRRVMGKEIKFLLHFVKESKQDESGMPNNRFLAERTGGTYSTLKVQPAELEDSGVYFCASSPGQGPDEQYFGPGTRLTVT.

This clonotype was counted many times. The chain recombines TRBV12-3 or TRBV12-4 with TRBJ2-7, with TRBD2 matching over 7 bases. Germline trimming cut 3 bases from V and 1 base from J; bases unmatched to any gene: 9. CDR3 length equals 16 residues. Here the CDR3 reads CASSLSGGGLSYEQYF. Here the CDR3 DNA reads TGTGCCAGCAGTTTGAGCGGCGGGGGACTTTCCTACGAGCAGTACTTC.

This clonotype has only one observation. A much larger clone sits a single nucleotide away, making a read error possible. This is likely a read error, given that the CDR3 carries no conserved phenylalanine or tryptophan at its end. The chain is built from TRBV10-1 and TRBJ2-4; D possibly corresponds to TRBD1 (6 bases). From germline, CDR1 is WNHNN and CDR2 SYGVQD (reference sequence). V was pared by 6 bases and J by 2 bases, with 11 bases between. The CDR3 loop spans 14 amino acids. CDR3 in amino acids: CASSEGGSKNIQYS. The CDR3 DNA reads TGCGCCAGCAGCGAAGGGGGATCCAAAAACATTCAGTACTCC.

This clonotype has a count of ten or more. The chain couples TRBV29-1 to TRBJ1-1; possible D gene TRBD1, 5 bases. Trimming pared 5 bases from V and 2 bases from J, leaving 9 bases between. The CDR3 sequence is 12 residues long. Germline V gene lookup returns CDR1 SQVTM and CDR2 ANQGSEA. DNA of the CDR3: TGCAGCGTTATGCAGGGAAACACTGAAGCTTTCTTT. The encoded protein is CSVMQGNTEAFF.

This clonotype showed up many times. The chain recombines TRBV11-3 with TRBJ1-1; D is uncertain. Per germline, CDR1 SGHNT and CDR2 YENEEA. V was trimmed by 4 bases and J by 4 bases, leaving 19 bases between them. The CDR3 contains 16 residues. The CDR3 is CASSSGVGGRATEAFF. The CDR3 nucleotides are TGTGCCAGCAGCTCCGGGGTAGGAGGACGGGCCACTGAAGCTTTCTTT. Full variable domain (remainder filled in from reference TRBV11-3 and TRBJ1-1): EAGVVQSPRYKIIEKKQPVAFWCNPISGHNTLYWYLQNLGQGPELLIRYENEEAVDDSQLPKDRFSAERLKGVDSTLKIQPAELGDSAVYLCASSSGVGGRATEAFFGQGTRLTVV.